One sample yielded the 27 T cell receptor beta chains listed below, sequenced in a study of T cells in women clearing cervical HPV infection. The assay was immunoSEQ multiplex PCR, and TCRdb's table has in-frame clones only and misses some. The sample has about 37,000 clones. Input material: blood buffy coat. The receptor set was obtained from a woman aged 18 to 75 with a cervical HPV16 infection that either progressed to CIN3+ or cleared (not recorded which).

A word on this clone: The read terminates 3 residues before the CDR3 end, so the remaining end is supplied by the germline J gene. This rearrangement joins TRBV29-1 to TRBJ2-1, with TRBD2 identical over 7 bases. Germline lookup yields CDR1 SQVTM and CDR2 ANQGSEA. CDR3 size: 15 residues. V shed 2 bases, J shed 0 bases, and the junction held 4 bases outside the gene matches. The CDR3 spells CSVERGVGSYNEQFF. The CDR3 bases that were read are TGCAGCGTTGAACGGGGGGTTGGCTCCTACAATGAG.

With regard to this clone: The read comes to an end 3 residues before the CDR3 does, leaving the germline J gene to fill in the end. The V call is TRBV2, the J call TRBJ1-2; TRBD1 aligns across 7 bases. The CDR3 covers 14 residues. Germline V gene sequence: CDR1 SNHLY, CDR2 FYNNEI. The CDR3 is CASRRTGASYDYTF. Partial CDR3 DNA: TGTGCCAGCAGAAGGACAGGCGCCTCCTACGAC.

With regard to this clone: The read terminates 3 residues before the CDR3 end, so the remaining end is supplied by the germline J gene. The chain couples TRBV19 to TRBJ1-2, with a tentative D call TRBD1 (6 bases). The CDR3 loop spans 15 amino acids. Germline CDR1 and CDR2: LNHDA and SQIVND (reference sequence). This CDR3 is CASSIVAGAIYDYTF. The CDR3 DNA, read in part, is TGTGCCAGTAGTATAGTCGCGGGGGCGATCTACGAC.

For this clone: Sequencing ends 3 residues short of the CDR3 end; the germline J gene provides the rest. This same CDR3 is encoded by further DNA sequences in the sample. V usage is TRBV6-2 or TRBV6-3 and J usage is TRBJ1-2, with 8 positions matching TRBD1. The CDR3 totals 13 residues. From germline, CDR1 is MNHEY and CDR2 SVGEGT. The CDR3 loop reads CASSFSGTGGYTF. The part of the CDR3 DNA that was read is TGTGCCAGCAGTTTTTCCGGGACAGGCGGA.

As regards this clone: The read terminates 3 residues before the CDR3 end, so the remaining end is supplied by the germline J gene. This sequence joins TRBV7-7 and TRBJ2-3; 11 nucleotides agree with TRBD2. The CDR3 loop spans 13 amino acids. Germline lookup yields CDR1 SSHAT and CDR2 FNYEAQ (reference sequence). This CDR3 is CASSRGLAETQYF. The sequenced CDR3 bases are TGTGCCAGCAGCCGGGGACTAGCGGAGACG.

Comments on this clone: The missing CDR3 end, 3 residues past where the read stops, is filled in from the germline J gene. V and J are TRBV20-1 and TRBJ2-2; TRBD1 is a possible D gene (5 bases). V was cut by 0 bases and J by 0 bases, with 8 bases left in between. The CDR3 totals 15 residues. CDR1 and CDR2 from the germline V gene are DFQATT and SNEGSKA (reference sequence). CDR3 DNA, as far as it was read: TGCAGTGCTAGAGACAGGGCCTCGAACACCGGGGAG. It specifies CSARDRASNTGE. The full CDR3 protein reads CSARDRASNTGELFF.

With regard to this clone: Read coverage stops 3 residues before the CDR3 terminus; the germline J gene supplies the remainder. This rearrangement joins TRBV7-8 to TRBJ2-7, with 9 bases identical to TRBD2. Germline V lookup: CDR1 SGHVS, CDR2 FQNEAQ. Trimming at V came to 2 bases and at J to 4 bases, leaving 6 bases not matched to a gene. The CDR3 consists of 15 residues. The sequenced CDR3 bases are TGTGCCAGCAGCTTAAGAGCGGGGGGCGGGTACGAG. Translated: CASSLRAGGGYE. The full CDR3 is CASSLRAGGGYEQYF.

About this clone: Coverage ceases 3 residues before the CDR3 finishes, and the germline J gene fills in the end. J is TRBJ2-1 and V is TRBV2; TRBD2 agrees at 8 bases. Germline-derived CDR1 and CDR2 are SNHLY and FYNNEI. V was clipped by 8 bases and J by 3 bases; unmatched bases: 12. The CDR3 loop spans 16 amino acids. The CDR3 is CASRLRRGEIYNEQFF. The CDR3 bases that were read are TGTGCCAGCCGTTTGCGGCGGGGGGAAATCTACAATGAG.

Worth noting for this clone: The read halts 3 residues ahead of the CDR3 end, with the missing end drawn from the germline J gene. This sequence joins TRBV6-1 and TRBJ2-3, with TRBD2 as a possible D gene (6 bases). The germline V gene encodes CDR1 MNHNS and CDR2 SASEGT. The CDR3 consists of 15 residues. Here the CDR3 reads CASSEGSGGRETQYF. The part of the CDR3 DNA that was read is TGTGCCAGCAGTGAAGGCTCCGGGGGTCGAGAGACG.

Worth noting for this clone: The read halts 3 residues ahead of the CDR3 end, with the missing end drawn from the germline J gene. The V gene is TRBV9, the J gene TRBJ2-3; tentative D call: TRBD1 (6 bases). Looked up from germline, CDR1 is SGDLS and CDR2 is YYNGEE. The CDR3 loop spans 14 amino acids. V was cut by 3 bases and J by 4 bases, with 12 bases left in between. The CDR3 DNA, read in part, is TGTGCCAGCAGCGAAGGGGGTCTAGCAGATACG. It codes for CASSEGGLADT. The whole CDR3 is CASSEGGLADTQYF.

Comment on this clone: Coverage ceases 3 residues before the CDR3 finishes, and the germline J gene fills in the end. This rearrangement joins TRBV5-4 to TRBJ1-1, with 8 bases matching TRBD1. The CDR3 extends over 16 amino acids. Germline assignment: CDR1 SGHNT and CDR2 YYREEE (reference sequence). The ends lost 0 bases at V and 1 base at J; junction bases unmatched: 5. The CDR3 DNA, read in part, is TGTGCCAGCAGCTTGGCCCAAGGACAGGGGAACACTGAA. Amino acid sequence: CASSLAQGQGNTE. The full CDR3 protein reads CASSLAQGQGNTEAFF.

About this clone itself: Read coverage stops 3 residues before the CDR3 terminus; the germline J gene supplies the remainder. The V call is TRBV11-2, the J call TRBJ1-1; D gene uncertain. CDR1 SGHAT and CDR2 FQNNGV come from the germline V gene. CDR3 length equals 15 residues. The ends were cut back, 1 base at V and 3 bases at J, with 12 bases in the middle. CDR3 DNA (partial): TGTGCCAGCAGCTTAGTGCGGGGTTCGGACACTGAA. Translated, it gives CASSLVRGSDTE. Given in full, the CDR3 is CASSLVRGSDTEAFF.

To note about this clone: The CDR3 end falls 3 residues outside the read, so it is completed with the germline J gene. The rearrangement uses TRBV19 and TRBJ1-4; weak D call: TRBD1 (5 bases). Germline CDR1 LNHDA, CDR2 SQIVND (reference sequence). CDR3 length: 14 residues. Incomplete CDR3 DNA: TGTGCCAGTTCCAGGCGGTCTGGGGCCAACGTA. Translation: CASSRRSGANV. The complete CDR3 sequence is CASSRRSGANVLFF.

Concerning this clone: The read falls 3 residues short of the CDR3 end, and the missing part is taken from the germline J gene. The chain combines TRBV5-1 with TRBJ2-3, with D possibly being TRBD2 (5 bases). This CDR3 is 13 amino acids long. The V gene lost 7 bases and the J gene lost 4 bases, with 13 bases spanning the gap. Germline V gene lookup returns CDR1 SGHRS and CDR2 YFSETQ. Here the CDR3 reads CASASFPADTQYF. Incomplete CDR3 DNA: TGCGCCAGCGCTAGCTTCCCCGCAGATACG.

In regard to this clone: The read is 3 residues too short to cover the CDR3 end, so that end is filled in from the germline J gene. J is TRBJ2-2 and V is TRBV5-6; TRBD1 is a possible D gene (6 bases). The CDR3 is 15 residues long. Germline CDR1 is SGHDT and CDR2 is YYEEEE. CDR3 in amino acids: CASSSIRGPEEKLFF. CDR3 bases read: TGTGCCAGCAGCTCTATCAGGGGTCCGGAGGAAAAG.

With respect to this clone: The CDR3 end is not reached by the read, which stops 3 residues before it; the germline J gene fills it in. V gene TRBV5-1 combines with J gene TRBJ2-5; D possibly uses TRBD1 or TRBD2 (5 bases each). The CDR3 consists of 16 residues. V lost 1 base, J lost 3 bases, and 16 bases lay in between. Germline V gene data show CDR1 as SGHRS and CDR2 as YFSETQ. CDR3 DNA, as far as it was read: TGCGCCAGCAGCTTGTTTAGGGCGCAGGGAGAAGAGACC. Its translation: CASSLFRAQGEET. The complete CDR3 protein is CASSLFRAQGEETQYF.

Concerning this clone itself: Coverage ceases 3 residues before the CDR3 finishes, and the germline J gene fills in the end. V gene TRBV20-1 combines with J gene TRBJ2-7; TRBD2 matches at 14 bases. CDR3 size: 16 residues. V shed 6 bases and J 1 base; nucleotides not matched to a gene: 8. CDR1 and CDR2 from the germline V gene are DFQATT and SNEGSKA (reference sequence). The CDR3 bases that were read are TGCAGTGCGCAAAGACTAGCGGGAGGGGGGTCCTACGAG. Amino acid sequence: CSAQRLAGGGSYE. The CDR3, in full, reads CSAQRLAGGGSYEQYF.

As concerns this clone: The CDR3 end lies 3 residues beyond the end of the read and is filled in from the germline J gene. This rearrangement joins TRBV20-1 to TRBJ2-2; D call uncertain. This CDR3 is 12 amino acids long. CDR1 is DFQATT and CDR2 is SNEGSKA in the germline V gene (reference sequence). The CDR3: CSARGGNSPLFF. CDR3 DNA (partial): TGCAGTGCTAGAGGCGGAAATTCACCG.

Details on this clone: The CDR3 is cut off 3 residues early in the read; its end comes from the germline J gene. The rearrangement links TRBV5-8 to TRBJ2-3; D is unresolved. Germline V gene sequence: CDR1 SGHTS, CDR2 YDEGEE. V was clipped by 3 bases and J by 0 bases, with 2 bases between them. The CDR3 is made up of 12 amino acids. CDR3 DNA (partial): TGTGCCAGCAGCTCTAGCACAGATACG. Residues: CASSSSTDT. The entire CDR3 is CASSSSTDTQYF.

This CDR3 reads CSVESGLAGYNEQFF. CDR3 bases read: TGCAGCGTTGAGTCGGGACTAGCGGGGTACAATGAG. The chain links TRBV29-1 to TRBJ2-1, with 13 bases lining up with TRBD2. The DNA ends 3 residues before the CDR3 does, and the rest of the CDR3 is filled in from the germline J gene. The germline CDR1 and CDR2 sequences are SQVTM and ANQGSEA. V shed 3 bases and J 4 bases; nucleotides not matched to a gene: 3. The CDR3 extends over 15 amino acids.

As concerns this clone: The CDR3 end lies 3 residues beyond the end of the read and is filled in from the germline J gene. This sequence joins TRBV10-3 and TRBJ2-7, with 12 bases fitting TRBD2. Germline V gene sequence: CDR1 ENHRY, CDR2 SYGVKD. V dropped 4 bases and J dropped 1; count of bases not matched to a gene: 2. The CDR3 covers 15 residues. The sequenced CDR3 bases are TGTGCCATCAGTGGAGGACTAGCGGGATCCTACGAG. It encodes CAISGGLAGSYE. The CDR3 reads in full as CAISGGLAGSYEQYF.

As concerns this clone: The read terminates 3 residues ahead of where the CDR3 ends, so the germline J gene completes it. The genes are TRBV18 and TRBJ1-2; TRBD1 might be the D (5 bases). The CDR3 totals 16 residues. CDR1 and CDR2 from the germline V gene are KGHSH and LQKENI. The CDR3 is CASSPVGGGVYNDYTF. The CDR3 DNA, read in part, is TGTGCCAGCTCACCAGTTGGCGGGGGGGTATACAATGAC.

Notes on this clone: Read coverage stops 3 residues before the CDR3 terminus; the germline J gene supplies the remainder. The chain is built from TRBV5-1 and TRBJ2-5; 10 bases map to TRBD1. V trimming: 3 bases; J trimming: 5 bases; junction bases outside the gene matches: 4. The CDR3 runs 14 residues. Germline loops: CDR1 SGHRS, CDR2 YFSETQ. The CDR3 loop reads CASSSDRGDETQYF. CDR3 DNA, as far as it was read: TGCGCCAGCAGCTCGGACAGGGGGGACGAGACC.

With regard to this clone: Read coverage stops 3 residues before the CDR3 terminus; the germline J gene supplies the remainder. V usage is TRBV6-2 or TRBV6-3 and J usage is TRBJ2-3; the match to TRBD2 covers 8 bases. There are 16 residues in the CDR3. CDR1 is MNHEY and CDR2 is SVGEGT in the germline V gene. CDR3 DNA (partial): TGTGCCAGCAGTTACTCGCCCACTAGCGGAGAAGAGACG. Translating it yields CASSYSPTSGEET. The entire CDR3 reads CASSYSPTSGEETQYF.

This CDR3 reads CASSWPGTATYEQYF. CDR3 DNA, as far as it was read: TGTGCCAGCAGCTGGCCAGGGACAGCTACCTACGAG. V usage is TRBV7-4 and J usage is TRBJ2-7, with 7 bases lining up with TRBD1. The DNA ends 3 residues before the CDR3 does, and the rest of the CDR3 is filled in from the germline J gene. Germline trimming cut 4 bases from V and 2 bases from J; bases unmatched to any gene: 8. The CDR3 loop spans 15 amino acids. Germline V lookup: CDR1 SGHVT, CDR2 SQSDAQ.

With regard to this clone: The read ends 3 residues early relative to the CDR3; the germline J gene fills the gap. V gene TRBV20-1 combines with J gene TRBJ2-2, with a tentative D call TRBD1 (5 bases). CDR3 size: 14 residues. CDR1 is DFQATT, CDR2 SNEGSKA, per germline (reference sequence). Deletions cut 3 bases from V and 5 bases from J, with 13 bases between. The chain's CDR3 is CSASQLRGTGELFF. The sequenced part of the CDR3 DNA is TGCAGTGCTAGTCAACTAAGGGGAACCGGGGAG.

Turning to this clone: Coverage ceases 3 residues before the CDR3 finishes, and the germline J gene fills in the end. J is TRBJ2-5 and V is TRBV29-1; TRBD1 matches 9 bases. V gave up 6 bases and J gave up 7 bases; unmatched junction bases: 18. Looked up from germline, CDR1 is SQVTM and CDR2 is ANQGSEA. The length of the CDR3 is 16 residues. The CDR3 protein is CSVSRGTGRGDGTQYF. The sequenced CDR3 bases are TGCAGCGTCTCCAGAGGGACAGGGAGAGGGGACGGGACC.